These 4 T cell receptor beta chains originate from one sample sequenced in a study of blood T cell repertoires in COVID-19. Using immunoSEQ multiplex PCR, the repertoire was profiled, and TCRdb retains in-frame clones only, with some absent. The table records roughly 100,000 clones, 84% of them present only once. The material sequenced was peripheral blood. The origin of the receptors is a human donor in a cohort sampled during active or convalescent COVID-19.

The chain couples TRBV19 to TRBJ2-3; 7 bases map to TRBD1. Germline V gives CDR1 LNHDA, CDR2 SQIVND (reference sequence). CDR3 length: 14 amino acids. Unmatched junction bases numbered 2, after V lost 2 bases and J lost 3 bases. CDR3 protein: CASSIYRGTDTQYF. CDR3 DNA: TGTGCCAGTAGTATATACAGGGGTACAGATACGCAGTATTTT.

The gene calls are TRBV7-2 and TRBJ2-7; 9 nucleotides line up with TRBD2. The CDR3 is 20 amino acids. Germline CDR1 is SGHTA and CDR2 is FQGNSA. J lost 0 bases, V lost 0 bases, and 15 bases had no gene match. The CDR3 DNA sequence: TGTGCCAGCAGCTTAGCATTGGGGGTAGCGGGGGACCCGAGCTCCTACGAGCAGTACTTC. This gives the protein CASSLALGVAGDPSSYEQYF. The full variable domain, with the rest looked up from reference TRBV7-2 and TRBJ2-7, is GAGVSQSPSNKVTEKGKDVELRCDPISGHTALYWYRQSLGQGLEFLIYFQGNSAPDKSGLPSDRFSAERTGGSVSTLTIQRTQQEDSAVYLCASSLALGVAGDPSSYEQYFGPGTRLTVT.

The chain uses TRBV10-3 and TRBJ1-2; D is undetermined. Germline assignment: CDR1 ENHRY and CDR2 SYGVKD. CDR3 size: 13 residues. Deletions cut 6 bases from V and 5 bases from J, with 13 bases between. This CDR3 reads CAISGLLGYGYTF. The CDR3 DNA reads TGTGCCATCAGCGGACTCTTAGGATATGGCTACACCTTC.

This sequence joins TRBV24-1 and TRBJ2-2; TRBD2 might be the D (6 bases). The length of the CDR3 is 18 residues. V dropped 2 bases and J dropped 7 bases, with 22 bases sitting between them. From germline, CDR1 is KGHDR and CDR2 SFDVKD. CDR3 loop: CATSDYEDFGGYGGELFF. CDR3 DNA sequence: TGTGCCACCAGTGATTATGAGGACTTTGGGGGGTATGGCGGGGAGCTGTTTTTT.